This TCR beta chain was obtained from a study of CD8 T cells in Susac syndrome. Findings and limits, study-wide: Within Susac syndrome CD4+ T cell repertoires, clonal expansion was not evident.

TEMRA cells were FACS-enriched, with CD8+ and CD4+ T cells isolated negatively. Trimming pared 0 bases from V and 8 bases from J, leaving 14 bases between. From germline, CDR1 is MNHEY and CDR2 SVGAGI. The CDR3 totals 16 residues. This clonotype appeared a single time. The antigen remains unidentified. RNA was extracted with the RNeasy kit, and a quantity of roughly 0.5 to 1 ug was reverse transcribed using random hexamers. The method of amplification for TCR beta CDR3 was immunoSEQ multiplex PCR, covering 54 Vbeta and 13 Jbeta. TCRdb ran MiXCR on the immunoSEQ multiplex PCR reads and lists one entry per CDR3 protein. The data hold under 200,000 distinct CDR3 sequences, with 91% observed a single time.

Sequenced sample: CD4+ T cells from PBMCs. The chain joins TRBV6-5 to TRBJ1-6, with TRBD1 as a possible D gene (6 bases). The sequence was collected from a human donor with Susac syndrome. Here the CDR3 DNA reads TGTGCCAGCAGTTACTCGAAGGGGGTATGGGATTCACCCCTCCACTTT. Protein sequence: CASSYSKGVWDSPLHF.